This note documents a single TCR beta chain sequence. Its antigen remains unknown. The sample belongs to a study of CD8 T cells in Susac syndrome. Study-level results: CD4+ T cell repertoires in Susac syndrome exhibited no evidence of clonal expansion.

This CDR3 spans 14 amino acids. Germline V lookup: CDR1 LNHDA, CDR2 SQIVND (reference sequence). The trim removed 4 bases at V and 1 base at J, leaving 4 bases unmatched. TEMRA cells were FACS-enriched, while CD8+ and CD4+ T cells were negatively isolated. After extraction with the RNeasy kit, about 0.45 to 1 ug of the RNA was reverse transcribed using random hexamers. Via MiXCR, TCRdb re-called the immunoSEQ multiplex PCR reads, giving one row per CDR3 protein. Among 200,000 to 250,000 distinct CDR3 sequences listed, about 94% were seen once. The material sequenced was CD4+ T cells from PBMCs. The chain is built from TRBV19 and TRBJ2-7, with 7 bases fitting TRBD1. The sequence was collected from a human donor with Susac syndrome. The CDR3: CASSNAGGSYEQYF. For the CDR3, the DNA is TGTGCCAGTAGTAATGCAGGGGGATCCTACGAGCAGTACTTC.